The present TCR beta chain was sequenced within a study of blood T cell repertoires in COVID-19. Overall study context: Acute and convalescent COVID-19 specimens originated in the United States, Italy and Spain. Sample material is recorded as cDNA or gDNA derived from T cells, B-cell-depleted T cells, or PBMCs.

The CDR3 has 15 residues. Per the original data handling: Reference gene primer amplification in the assay estimated nucleated cell counts. Clones were sequenced by immunoSEQ multiplex PCR, and TCRdb holds only the in-frame ones, with some missing. V and J calls and clone size are those listed in that table; D and trimming were worked out from the DNA. The table lists some 87,000 clones, roughly 89% of them singletons. The V gene is TRBV21-1, the J gene TRBJ1-1; the table's D gene call, TRBD1, was not cross checked with the DNA. TRBV21-1 is recorded as a pseudogene. This sequence was found in a woman aged 70-85 years with acute or convalescent COVID-19. The source material was peripheral blood. The CDR3 loop is CASSKYRRGDTEAFF. CDR3 nucleotides: TGTGCCAGCAGCAAGTATCGTAGGGGCGACACTGAAGCTTTCTTT.